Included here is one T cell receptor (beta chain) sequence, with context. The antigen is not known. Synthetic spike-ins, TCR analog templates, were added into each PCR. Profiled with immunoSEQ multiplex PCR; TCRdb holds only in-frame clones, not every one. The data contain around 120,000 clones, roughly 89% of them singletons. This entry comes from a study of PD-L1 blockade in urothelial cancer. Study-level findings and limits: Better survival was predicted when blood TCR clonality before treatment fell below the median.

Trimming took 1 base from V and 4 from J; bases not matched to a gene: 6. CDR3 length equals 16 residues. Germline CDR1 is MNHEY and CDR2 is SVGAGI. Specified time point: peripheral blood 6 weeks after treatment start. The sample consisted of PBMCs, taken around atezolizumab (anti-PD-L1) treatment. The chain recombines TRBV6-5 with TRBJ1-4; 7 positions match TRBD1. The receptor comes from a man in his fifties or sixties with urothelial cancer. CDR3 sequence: CASSYLWTGLNEKLFF. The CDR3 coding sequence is TGTGCCAGCAGTTACTTATGGACAGGACTTAATGAAAAACTGTTTTTT.